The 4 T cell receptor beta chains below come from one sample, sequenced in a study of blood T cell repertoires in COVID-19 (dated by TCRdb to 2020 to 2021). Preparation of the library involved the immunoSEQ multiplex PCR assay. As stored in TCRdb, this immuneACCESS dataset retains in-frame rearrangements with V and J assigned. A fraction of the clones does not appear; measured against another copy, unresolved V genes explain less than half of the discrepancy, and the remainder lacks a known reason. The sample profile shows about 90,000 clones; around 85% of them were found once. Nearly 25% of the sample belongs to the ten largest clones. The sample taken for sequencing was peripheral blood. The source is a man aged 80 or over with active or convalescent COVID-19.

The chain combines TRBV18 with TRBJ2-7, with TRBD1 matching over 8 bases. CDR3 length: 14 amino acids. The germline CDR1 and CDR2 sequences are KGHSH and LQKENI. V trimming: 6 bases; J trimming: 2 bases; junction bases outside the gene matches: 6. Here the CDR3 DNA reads TGTGCCAGCTCCGACAGGGGAACTACCTACGAGCAGTACTTC. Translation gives CASSDRGTTYEQYF.

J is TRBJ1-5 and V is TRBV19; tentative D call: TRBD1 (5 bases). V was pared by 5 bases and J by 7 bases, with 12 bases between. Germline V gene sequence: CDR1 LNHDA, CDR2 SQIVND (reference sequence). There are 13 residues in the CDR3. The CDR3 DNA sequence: TGTGCCAGTAGTCGGCAGGGCGGCCAGCCCCAGCATTTT. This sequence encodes CASSRQGGQPQHF.

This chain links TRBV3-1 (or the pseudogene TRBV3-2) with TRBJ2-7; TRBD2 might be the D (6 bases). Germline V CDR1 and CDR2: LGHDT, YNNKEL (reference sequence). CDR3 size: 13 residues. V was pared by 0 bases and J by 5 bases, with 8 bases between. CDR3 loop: CASSQEWGDEQYF. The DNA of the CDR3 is TGTGCCAGCAGCCAAGAGTGGGGGGACGAGCAGTACTTC.

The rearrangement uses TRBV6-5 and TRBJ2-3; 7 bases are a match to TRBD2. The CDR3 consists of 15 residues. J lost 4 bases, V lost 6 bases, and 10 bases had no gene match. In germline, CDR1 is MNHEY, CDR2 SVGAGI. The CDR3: CASSLRGDPSDTQYF. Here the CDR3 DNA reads TGTGCCAGCAGCTTACGGGGGGACCCCTCAGATACGCAGTATTTT.